This is a list of T cell receptor beta chains from one sample in a study of T-cell reconstitution after alpha-beta-depleted transplantation in children. Via MiXCR, TCRdb re-called the PCR reads, giving one row per CDR3 protein. The sample comprises 280,000 or so distinct CDR3 sequences, roughly 11% of which are singletons, and about a quarter rests with the top ten. The sequences come from peripheral blood, collected 180 days after TCRalphabeta/CD19-depleted stem cell transplant. The receptor source for this set is a male patient between 2 and 15 years old who had a stem cell transplant for chronic granulomatous disease, so the T cells may come from the graft donor. CDR3s include the opening cysteine and the closing phenylalanine or tryptophan. The order of the fields is J gene, V gene, D gene, clone size, CDR3 DNA, CDR3 protein. D genes are given only for firm matches. Where a row states a size, it is once, few, many or the class of an expanded clone; other rows omit it.

>TRBJ2-1|TRBV4-2|TRBD1|many
TGTGCCAGCAGCCCCACCGGGACAGGGGTCAGTGAGCAGTTCTTC
CASSPTGTGVSEQFF
>TRBJ2-2|TRBV15|TRBD1|.
TGTGCCACCAGCAGTGACCGGGACAGGGGAATCACCGGGGAGCTGTTTTTT
CATSSDRDRGITGELFF
>TRBJ1-2|TRBV7-9|TRBD1|.
TGTGCCAGCACAGGGGGCCGAGGCTACACCTTC
CASTGGRGYTF
>TRBJ1-2|TRBV4-3|TRBD1|many
TGCGCCAGCAGCCAGCAAAAAACAGGGGGATATGGCTACACCTTC
CASSQQKTGGYGYTF
>TRBJ2-4|TRBV15|.|.
TGTGCCACCAGCAGACCAAGCTATAACATTCAGTACTTC
CATSRPSYNIQYF
>TRBJ2-3|TRBV7-8|TRBD1|many
TGTGCCAGCAGCTTACGGTCTAAGGGGGCGGTAGGAGATACGCAGTATTTT
CASSLRSKGAVGDTQYF
>TRBJ2-2|TRBV28|TRBD1|few
TGTGCCAGCAGGGTGGGACAGCTTATCACCGGGGAGCTGTTTTTT
CASRVGQLITGELFF
>TRBJ1-3|TRBV12-3/TRBV12-4|TRBD1|.
TGTGCCAGCAGCCGTTACCGACGGACAGGCGACACTGGAAACACCATATATTTT
CASSRYRRTGDTGNTIYF
>TRBJ2-1|TRBV5-4|TRBD1|.
TGTGCCAGCAGCAAAGTCCCGGGACAGTACAATGAGCAGTTCTTC
CASSKVPGQYNEQFF
>TRBJ2-2|TRBV15|.|many
TGTGCCACCAGCAGAGCCAGCGGTGCGAACACCGGGGAGCTGTTTTTT
CATSRASGANTGELFF
>TRBJ2-3|TRBV20-1|.|many
TGCAGTGCTAGAGATAGGGGGACCACAGATACGCAGTATTTT
CSARDRGTTDTQYF
>TRBJ2-7|TRBV11-2|TRBD2|many
TGTGCCAGCAGCGCGGGACTAGCGGAAAGCTCCTACGAGCAGTACTTC
CASSAGLAESSYEQYF
>TRBJ2-1|TRBV7-3|TRBD2|many
TGTGCCAGCAGCTTAGGAGCGGGAGTTGGCAATGAGCAGTTCTTC
CASSLGAGVGNEQFF
>TRBJ2-1|TRBV29-1|.|many
TGCAGCGAGACGCGTCGACTAGTTGGCGAGCAGTTCTTC
CSETRRLVGEQFF
>TRBJ2-5|TRBV20-1|TRBD2|many
TGCAGTGCTAGAGGGACTAGCGGGGCGACGTACCAAGAGACCCAGTACTTC
CSARGTSGATYQETQYF
>TRBJ2-3|TRBV20-1|.|many
TGCAGTGCTAGGGAACTGGTCACAGATACGCAGTATTTT
CSARELVTDTQYF
>TRBJ2-2|TRBV7-2|.|many
TGTGCCAGCAGCTTAGCGTTTAACGGGGCGCCCGGGGAGCTGTTTTTT
CASSLAFNGAPGELFF
>TRBJ2-1|TRBV30|TRBD1|.
TGTGCCTGGAGCCCCCGGGACAGTATCGATGAGCAGTTCTTC
CAWSPRDSIDEQFF
>TRBJ2-3|TRBV24-1|TRBD2|many
TGTGCCACCAGTCCCGCTCGGGGGGTGGCAGATACGCAGTATTTT
CATSPARGVADTQYF
>TRBJ2-7|TRBV7-2|TRBD1|.
TGTGCCAGCAGCCAGACAGGGTACTACGAGCAGTACTTC
CASSQTGYYEQYF
>TRBJ2-1|TRBV6-1|.|many
TGTGCCAGCAGTCCCCATAAACCGGGGCCAGTCTCCTACAATGAGCAGTTCTTC
CASSPHKPGPVSYNEQFF
>TRBJ1-2|TRBV7-9|.|many
TGTGCCAGCAGCTTAGTCGGATCCTATGGCTACACCTTC
CASSLVGSYGYTF
>TRBJ2-3|TRBV6-1|.|many
TGTGCCAGCAGTGAAGTGGGGTGGGGGACAGATACGCAGTATTTT
CASSEVGWGTDTQYF
>TRBJ2-3|TRBV10-2|.|many
TGCGCCAGCAGTGTCCCGGCGGGAAGCACAGATACGCAGTATTTT
CASSVPAGSTDTQYF
>TRBJ2-1|TRBV12-5|TRBD2|many
TGTGCTAGTGCAAGAGGACTAGTATCTTACAATGAGCAGTTCTTC
CASARGLVSYNEQFF
>TRBJ2-3|TRBV5-1|.|many
TGCGCCAGCAGCTCCTCCCAGCGCGACACAGATACGCAGTATTTT
CASSSSQRDTDTQYF
>TRBJ2-6|TRBV4-2|.|.
TGTGCCAGCAGCCAGAAGACCTGGGAGTCTGGGGCCAACGTCCTGACTTTC
CASSQKTWESGANVLTF